Presented here are 27 T cell receptor beta chains from one specimen sequenced in a study of response to subunit inactivated influenza vaccine (dated by TCRdb to the late 2010s). Library creation used RT-PCR. The listed sequencing device is Illumina HiSeq 2500. In-frame beta chains were kept once TCRdb had trimmed the public reads at Q25 with fastp and called clones with MiXCR. Each CDR3 protein appears once, grouped with its most common genes and DNA. The sample table lists 150,000 to 200,000 distinct CDR3 sequences, roughly 12% of them with a count of one. Around 32% of the sample goes to the ten largest clones. This same sample was also taken into another study, of T cells expressing NK-cell markers. The second publication reports: TCR beta cDNA libraries were made by 5'RACE template switching that added a universal primer site and unique molecular identifiers.

This specimen was CD8+ T cells sorted from PBMCs, taken 11 to 12 days after vaccination. Receptors originate from a man aged 45-65 years who received an inactivated influenza vaccine. Donor details come from another sample of the same person, matched by shared clones.

The chain couples TRBV7-9 to TRBJ2-5; 8 bases map to TRBD1. The CDR3 is made up of 16 amino acids. Losses at the gene ends were 3 bases for V and 4 bases for J; bases not matched to a gene: 10. Germline CDR1 reads SEHNR; CDR2 reads FQNEAQ (reference sequence). CDR3 sequence: CASSFPGQEGGETQYF. The CDR3 nucleotides read TGTGCCAGCAGCTTTCCGGGACAGGAAGGGGGAGAGACCCAGTACTTC.

This chain uses TRBV27 with TRBJ2-6; either TRBD1 or TRBD2 may fit D (5 bases each). The V end was cut by 1 base, the J end by 0 bases, with 7 bases between. The CDR3 length is 16 residues. CDR1 is MNHEY and CDR2 is SMNVEV in the germline V gene (reference sequence). The CDR3 loop is CASSLLGDSGANVLTF. For the CDR3, the DNA is TGTGCCAGCAGTTTATTGGGGGACTCTGGGGCCAACGTCCTGACTTTC.

The gene calls are TRBV5-1 and TRBJ1-2, with 8 bases matching TRBD1. The CDR3 is 14 residues long. J was trimmed by 6 bases and V by 4 bases; bases with no gene match: 8. CDR1 is SGHRS and CDR2 is YFSETQ in the germline V gene. The chain's CDR3 is CASSEGQATHGYTF. CDR3 DNA: TGCGCCAGCAGCGAGGGACAGGCCACTCATGGCTACACCTTC.

On this clonotype itself: The junction differs from germline at one of its ends, possibly a read error. The chain joins TRBV6-2 or TRBV6-3 to TRBJ2-1; 11 bases fit TRBD2. The CDR3 runs 13 residues. Germline CDR1 is MNHEY and CDR2 is SVGEGT. The CDR3 spells CASSYITSGRPHF. The CDR3 bases are TGTGCCAGCAGTTACATCACTAGCGGGAGACCTCACTTC.

CDR3 bases: TGTGCCAGCAGCGTAGAGGGCGGGAGGGCCCCCTACGAGCAGTACTTC. Residues: CASSVEGGRAPYEQYF. This chain uses TRBV9 with TRBJ2-7, with TRBD2 matching 9 bases. There are 16 residues in the CDR3. The V segment lost 0 bases and the J segment 2 bases; nucleotides outside the gene matches: 6. Germline-derived CDR1 and CDR2 are SGDLS and YYNGEE.

The CDR3 is CASSQEESTTGELFF. CDR3 DNA sequence: TGTGCCAGCAGCCAGGAGGAAAGCACCACCGGGGAGCTGTTTTTT. The V gene is TRBV4-2, the J gene TRBJ2-2, with D tentatively TRBD2 (5 bases). V shed 3 bases and J shed 4 bases, with 12 bases lying between them. Germline lookup yields CDR1 LGHNA and CDR2 YNFKEQ. The CDR3 has 15 residues.

This clonotype has at least ten counts. This chain links TRBV19 with TRBJ2-1, with TRBD1 identical over 9 bases. V was clipped by 6 bases and J by 6 bases; unmatched bases: 6. The CDR3 loop spans 14 amino acids. Germline-derived CDR1 and CDR2 are LNHDA and SQIVND (reference sequence). The CDR3 sequence is CASSEGQGFNEQFF. The CDR3 coding sequence is TGTGCCAGTAGCGAGGGACAGGGATTCAATGAGCAGTTCTTC.

This chain links TRBV6-4 with TRBJ2-6, with D hard to call. The CDR3 sequence is 15 residues long. Deletions cut 0 bases from V and 0 bases from J, with 3 bases between. In germline, CDR1 is MRHNA, CDR2 SNTAGT. CDR3 region: CASSDSGSGANVLTF. Here the CDR3 DNA reads TGTGCCAGCAGTGACTCAGGCTCTGGGGCCAACGTCCTGACTTTC.

The table lists this clonotype with a few counts. The chain uses TRBV12-3 or TRBV12-4 and TRBJ2-1; possibly TRBD1 for D (6 bases). Trimming took 0 bases from V and 16 from J, leaving 13 bases between them. CDR3 length equals 12 residues. CDR3 sequence (DNA): TGTGCCAGCAGTTTAGCGCAAGGACAGCTTTTCTTC. Residues: CASSLAQGQLFF.

The table lists this clonotype with a few counts. The chain combines TRBV14 with TRBJ2-3, with D possibly called TRBD1 or TRBD2 (5 bases each). V lost 5 bases, J lost 7 bases, and 16 bases lay in between. The CDR3 consists of 14 residues. Germline loops: CDR1 SGHDN, CDR2 FVKESK. The CDR3 sequence is CASSIGAVGYTQYF. The DNA of the CDR3 is TGTGCCAGCAGCATCGGGGCAGTAGGGTATACGCAGTATTTT.

This clonotype has only a few counts. This chain links TRBV5-1 with TRBJ2-2; either TRBD1 or TRBD2 may fit D (5 bases each). V was shortened by 0 bases and J by 4 bases, with 7 bases between the two germline ends. CDR1 is SGHRS and CDR2 is YFSETQ in the germline V gene. The CDR3 consists of 14 residues. The DNA of the CDR3 is TGCGCCAGCAGCTTGGGGGACGCCACCGGGGAGCTGTTTTTT. It codes for CASSLGDATGELFF.

The chain recombines TRBV29-1 with TRBJ1-2; possible D gene TRBD1, 5 bases. Per the germline V gene, CDR1 is SQVTM and CDR2 is ANQGSEA. The CDR3 is made up of 11 amino acids. Trimming removed 4 bases at V and 5 bases at J, with 8 bases between. Written as DNA, the CDR3 is TGCAGCGTTGGGGGGGGGTATGGCTACACCTTC. As protein: CSVGGGYGYTF.

This clonotype showed up just a few times. The chain is built from TRBV7-9 and TRBJ2-1; 10 bases are shared with TRBD2. With V trimmed by 6 bases and J by 5 bases, 10 bases remained unmatched. Germline V gene lookup returns CDR1 SEHNR and CDR2 FQNEAQ (reference sequence). The CDR3 has 16 residues. The CDR3 nucleotides are TGTGCCAGCAGAGAGCCCAGCGGGGGGGCCCACAATGAGCAGTTCTTC. It encodes CASREPSGGAHNEQFF.

This clonotype was picked up many times. The V and J genes are TRBV7-9 and TRBJ2-7; D perhaps matches TRBD2 (5 bases). Germline V gene sequence: CDR1 SEHNR, CDR2 FQNEAQ (reference sequence). Trimming removed 5 bases at V and 2 bases at J, with 10 bases between. The CDR3 is 13 amino acids. CDR3 loop: CASSLSGTYEQYF. CDR3 in DNA: TGTGCCAGCAGCCTCTCCGGGACCTACGAGCAGTACTTC.

This clonotype was observed a handful of times. The chain uses TRBV4-2 and TRBJ2-3; 12 bases are a match to TRBD2. The CDR3 spans 17 residues. V lost 1 base, J lost 4 bases, and 6 bases stayed unmatched. CDR1 and CDR2 (germline): LGHNA, YNFKEQ. In DNA form, the CDR3 reads TGTGCCAGCAGCCAAGGGGAGACTAGCGGGAGTGCAGATACGCAGTATTTT. Translation gives CASSQGETSGSADTQYF.

The chain employs TRBV7-9 and TRBJ2-2; D is unresolved. Trimming cost V 5 bases and J 9 bases, with 7 bases left between them. The germline V gene has CDR1 SEHNR and CDR2 FQNEAQ (reference sequence). CDR3 size: 11 residues. The DNA of the CDR3 is TGTGCCAGCAGCAAAGACCGGGAGCTGTTTTTT. Protein: CASSKDRELFF.

V gene TRBV13 combines with J gene TRBJ2-7; TRBD2 agrees at 9 bases. V lost 3 bases to trimming and J lost 1 base; unmatched junction nucleotides: 1. This CDR3 is 14 amino acids long. Looked up from germline, CDR1 is PRHDT and CDR2 is FYEKMQ (reference sequence). CDR3 protein: CASSFGLASYEQYF. The CDR3 DNA sequence: TGTGCCAGCAGCTTCGGACTAGCGTCCTACGAGCAGTACTTC.

The V call is TRBV7-2, the J call TRBJ2-2; tentative D call: TRBD2 (6 bases). Germline CDR1 and CDR2: SGHTA and FQGNSA. The length of the CDR3 is 14 residues. V was pared by 5 bases and J by 3 bases, with 10 bases between. CDR3 sequence: CASSQAGDTGELFF. CDR3 nucleotides: TGTGCCAGCAGCCAAGCGGGCGACACCGGGGAGCTGTTTTTT.

In DNA form, the CDR3 reads TGTGCCAGCAGTTACTCCGGCAGAGGGTTTTCCAATGAGCAGTTCTTC. This translates into CASSYSGRGFSNEQFF. The rearrangement joins TRBV6-5 to TRBJ2-1; a possible D gene is TRBD2 (5 bases). Trimming pared 0 bases from V and 6 bases from J, leaving 15 bases between. The CDR3 has 16 residues. CDR1 and CDR2 from the germline V gene are MNHEY and SVGAGI.

CDR3: CATIGVGDTQYF. In DNA form, the CDR3 reads TGTGCTACTATAGGAGTGGGGGATACGCAGTATTTT. J is TRBJ2-3 and V is TRBV28; D remains ambiguous. Germline V gene data show CDR1 as MDHEN and CDR2 as SYDVKM. The length of the CDR3 is 12 residues.

Only a few counts were recorded for this clonotype. The V and J genes are TRBV4-2 and TRBJ2-7, with D tentatively TRBD1 (6 bases). Germline loops: CDR1 LGHNA, CDR2 YNFKEQ. The CDR3 has 16 residues. V was trimmed by 6 bases and J by 2 bases, leaving 20 bases between them. The CDR3 DNA sequence: TGTGCCAGCAGTCCACTGGGTCAAGCAGGGGCCTACGAGCAGTACTTC. It codes for CASSPLGQAGAYEQYF.

This clonotype appeared many times. The gene calls are TRBV7-8 and TRBJ2-7; 9 bases map to TRBD1. V shed 4 bases, J shed 5 bases, and the junction held 9 bases outside the gene matches. The V gene's germline CDR1 is SGHVS and CDR2 FQNEAQ. There are 15 residues in the CDR3. The CDR3 nucleotides are TGTGCCAGCAGCTCCAGACACAGGGGGCTGGACGAGCAGTACTTC. Residues: CASSSRHRGLDEQYF.

The gene calls are TRBV7-9 and TRBJ1-1; no clear D. The germline V and J ends were trimmed by 4 bases and 1 base, with 16 bases remaining between them. This CDR3 region has 16 residues. From germline, CDR1 is SEHNR and CDR2 FQNEAQ (reference sequence). The CDR3 nucleotides read TGTGCCAGCAGCTACTCCCTGAGCGGGGAGAACACTGAAGCTTTCTTT. Translating gives CASSYSLSGENTEAFF.

This rearrangement joins TRBV4-3 to TRBJ2-3; D remains unclear. V was pared by 1 base and J by 7 bases, with 15 bases between. Per germline, CDR1 LGHNA and CDR2 YSLEER. The CDR3 spans 15 residues. CDR3 sequence reads: CASSQGLWRGNTQYF. The CDR3, as DNA: TGCGCCAGCAGCCAAGGGCTGTGGCGAGGAAATACGCAGTATTTT.

This sequence joins TRBV20-1 and TRBJ2-1, with 8 bases lining up with TRBD2. Per germline, CDR1 DFQATT and CDR2 SNEGSKA (reference sequence). This CDR3 has 16 residues. The trim removed 0 bases at V and 7 bases at J, leaving 11 bases unmatched. This chain's CDR3 is CSARDWERGPGNEQFF. As DNA, the CDR3 is TGCAGTGCTAGAGATTGGGAGCGGGGGCCGGGGAATGAGCAGTTCTTC.

V and J are TRBV4-1 and TRBJ2-3; no clear D. Trimming cost V 3 bases and J 4 bases, with 14 bases left between them. The germline gives CDR1 MGHRA, CDR2 YSYEKL. This CDR3 contains 15 residues. The CDR3 here is CASSQSQPAPDTQYF. CDR3 nucleotides: TGCGCCAGCAGCCAGTCTCAACCGGCCCCAGATACGCAGTATTTT.

In this sample, this clonotype turned up many times. This chain uses TRBV5-1 with TRBJ2-2; D is unclear. Trimming took 3 bases from V and 5 from J, leaving 11 bases between them. Germline V gene sequence: CDR1 SGHRS, CDR2 YFSETQ. This CDR3 has 14 amino acids. CDR3 bases: TGCGCCAGCAGCTCTCACGTGTGGACCGGGGAGCTGTTTTTT. The encoded protein is CASSSHVWTGELFF.